Below, one T cell receptor beta chain is given with its context. Its antigen is still unknown. Profiled with immunoSEQ multiplex PCR; TCRdb holds only in-frame clones, not every one. The data contain 40,000 to 65,000 clones, approximately 90% of them singletons. This sample is drawn from a study of OX40 agonist ivuxolimab in advanced cancers. Looking at the study overall: The patients received agonistic anti-OX40 (CD134) antibody ivuxolimab. Patients got intravenous ivuxolimab at 0.01 to 10 mg/kg every 2 weeks. Study-level points and caveats: The work left the antigen specificity of expanded peripheral T cells undetermined.

The germline CDR1 and CDR2 sequences are SGHDT and YYEEEE. The CDR3 is 14 amino acids. Trimming removed 4 bases from V and 3 bases from J; junction bases left unmatched: 5. Peripheral blood came from all dose cohorts at three timepoints. This TCR was recovered from an adult with an advanced solid tumor such as melanoma, head and neck, liver or kidney cancer. This chain connects TRBV5-6 to TRBJ2-3; TRBD2 matches 7 bases. Sample: CD4+ or CD8+ T cells sorted from blood, taken in a trial of the OX40 agonist ivuxolimab. The CDR3 loop reads CASSGGGFTDTQYF. The CDR3 DNA reads TGTGCCAGCAGCGGGGGAGGGTTTACAGATACGCAGTATTTT.